Below are 9 T cell receptor beta chains sequenced from a single sample in a study of CD8 T cells in ankylosing spondylitis. TCRdb reanalysed the 5' RACE reads using MiXCR and keeps one entry per CDR3 protein. The data contain 25,000 to 35,000 distinct CDR3 sequences, about 30% of them seen just once; the ten biggest clones take up roughly 44%. Sequencing input: synovial fluid, either unsorted or a sorted T cell fraction (not recorded which). Receptors were obtained from a male donor with ankylosing spondylitis.

This clonotype was observed at least ten times. The V gene is TRBV7-8, the J gene TRBJ1-2; TRBD1 matches 10 bases. V was clipped by 3 bases and J by 6 bases; unmatched bases: 4. The CDR3 contains 14 residues. The germline V gene encodes CDR1 SGHVS and CDR2 FQNEAQ. CDR3 loop: CASSFDRGLNGYTF. In nucleotides, the CDR3 is TGTGCCAGCAGCTTCGACAGGGGGCTCAATGGCTACACCTTC. The full variable domain, its missing parts supplied by reference TRBV7-8 and TRBJ1-2, is GAGVSQSPRYKVAKRGQDVALRCDPISGHVSLFWYQQALGQGPEFLTYFQNEAQLDKSGLPSDRFFAERPEGSVSTLKIQRTQQEDSAVYLCASSFDRGLNGYTFGSGTRLTVV.

The chain combines TRBV12-3 or TRBV12-4 with TRBJ2-2; 8 bases are shared with TRBD2. With V trimmed by 7 bases and J by 8 bases, 12 bases remained unmatched. CDR3 size: 15 residues. The chain's CDR3 is CASNAASGLFGELFF. DNA for the CDR3: TGTGCCAGCAATGCGGCTAGCGGGTTATTTGGGGAGCTGTTTTTT.

The V and J genes are TRBV12-3 or TRBV12-4 and TRBJ2-1, with 8 bases matching TRBD1. The CDR3 consists of 16 residues. The CDR3 region has the DNA TGTGCTACCGGGCAGGGGGCCTCCCTCCCCAACAATGAGCAGTTCTTC. It encodes CATGQGASLPNNEQFF.

The CDR3 region is CASSLRLGSSSYEQYF. In DNA, the CDR3 is TGTGCCAGCAGCTTGAGGTTAGGGAGTAGCTCCTACGAGCAGTACTTC. The chain combines TRBV2 with TRBJ2-7, with D perhaps matching TRBD2 (5 bases). CDR1 and CDR2 from the germline V gene are SNHLY and FYNNEI. This CDR3 has 16 residues. Trimming shortened V by 6 bases and J by 0 bases, and 18 bases separated the two germline ends.

The CDR3 DNA is TGTGCCAGCAGCTTAGGGACAGGGCGCTACGAGCAGTACTTC. This gives the protein CASSLGTGRYEQYF. V and J are TRBV11-2 and TRBJ2-7, with 8 bases identical to TRBD1. From germline, CDR1 is SGHAT and CDR2 FQNNGV. The CDR3 contains 14 residues. The V gene end was trimmed by 1 base and the J gene end by 3 bases; junction bases not matched to a gene: 2.

This clonotype was detected only a few times. The rearrangement uses TRBV4-1 and TRBJ2-5, with TRBD2 matching over 11 bases. From germline, CDR1 is MGHRA and CDR2 YSYEKL. J lost 5 bases, V lost 0 bases, and 8 bases had no gene match. The CDR3 runs 17 residues. CDR3: CASSQEGLAETGETQYF. The CDR3 nucleotides are TGCGCCAGCAGCCAAGAGGGACTAGCGGAAACTGGGGAGACCCAGTACTTC.

The chain uses TRBV12-3 or TRBV12-4 and TRBJ2-7; D uncertain. This CDR3 comprises 12 residues. V was pared by 2 bases and J by 2 bases, with 4 bases between. As DNA, the CDR3 is TGTGCCAGCAGTTTATTGACCTACGAGCAGTACTTC. Translated: CASSLLTYEQYF.

This clonotype was recorded many times. The junction does not match germline at one end; this may be a read error. The chain combines TRBV7-9 with TRBJ1-4; 8 nucleotides match TRBD1. The CDR3 is 17 residues long. CDR1 is SEHNR and CDR2 is FQNEAQ in the germline V gene (reference sequence). CDR3 bases: TGTGCCAGCAGCCTAGCAGGGACAGGAGAGATTGGCGAAAAACTGTTTTTT. It is translated as CASSLAGTGEIGEKLFF.

This clonotype was found a few times. V is TRBV6-1 and J is TRBJ1-1; TRBD1 might be the D (5 bases). CDR3 length: 15 residues. Germline V gives CDR1 MNHNS, CDR2 SASEGT. V was clipped by 10 bases and J by 2 bases, with 20 bases between them. The CDR3, as DNA: TGTGCCACCCTGGGGGGATTTTATCGCAACACTGAAGCTTTCTTT. This encodes CATLGGFYRNTEAFF.